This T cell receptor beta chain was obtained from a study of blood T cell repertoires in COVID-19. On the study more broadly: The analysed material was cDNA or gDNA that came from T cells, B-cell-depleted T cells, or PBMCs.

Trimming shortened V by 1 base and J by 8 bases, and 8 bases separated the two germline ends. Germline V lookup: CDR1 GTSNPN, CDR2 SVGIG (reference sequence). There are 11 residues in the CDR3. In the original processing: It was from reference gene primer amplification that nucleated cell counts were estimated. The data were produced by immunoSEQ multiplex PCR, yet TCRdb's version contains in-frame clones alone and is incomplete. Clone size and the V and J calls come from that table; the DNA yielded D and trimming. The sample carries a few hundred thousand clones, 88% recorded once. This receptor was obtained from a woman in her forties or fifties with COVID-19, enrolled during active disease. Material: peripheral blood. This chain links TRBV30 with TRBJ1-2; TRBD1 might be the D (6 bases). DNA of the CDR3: TGTGCCTGGAGTGGAGGGGGAGGCTACACCTTC. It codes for CAWSGGGGYTF.